These 2 T cell receptor beta chains originate from one sample sequenced in a study of blood T cell repertoires in COVID-19 (dated by TCRdb to 2018 to 2021). The library was prepared using the immunoSEQ multiplex PCR assay. TCRdb mirrors the immuneACCESS table, restricted to in-frame sequences. Some clones are absent from its copies; in checked studies, under half trace to an unresolved V gene, and the reason for the others is unknown. The sample table shows some 45,000 clones, and about 85% are seen once. The ten largest clones represent around 29% of the sample. Sequencing input: peripheral blood. These receptors came from a woman aged 80 or over with acute or convalescent COVID-19.

This clone turned up a few times. This chain links TRBV3-1 (or the pseudogene TRBV3-2) with TRBJ2-1; 7 positions agree with TRBD2. V dropped 6 bases and J dropped 0; count of bases not matched to a gene: 5. Germline lookup yields CDR1 LGHDT and CDR2 YNNKEL (reference sequence). The length of the CDR3 is 15 residues. The CDR3 here is CASRRGVSSYNEQFF. As DNA, the CDR3 is TGTGCCAGCAGACGGGGGGTTAGCTCCTACAATGAGCAGTTCTTC.

The chain has TRBV6-5 and TRBJ2-7; 8 nucleotides agree with TRBD1. The CDR3 has 11 residues. CDR1 and CDR2 (germline): MNHEY, SVGAGI. V gave up 6 bases and J gave up 9 bases; unmatched junction bases: 4. Here the CDR3 DNA reads TGTGCCAGCAGACGACAGGGGTTGCAGTACTTC. This sequence encodes CASRRQGLQYF.